Shown below are 12 T cell receptor beta chains from a single sample sequenced in a study of cytomegalovirus exposure and HLA in healthy donors. In the PCR, 60 Vbeta and 13 Jbeta primers were used. The assay was immunoSEQ multiplex PCR, and TCRdb's table has in-frame clones only and misses some. This sample yields 130,000 to 150,000 clones, of which roughly three quarters are seen a single time; around 3.6% belongs to the top ten. Sequencing was performed on PBMCs. The receptors here all came from a man aged 18-30 years in good health and CMV-seronegative.

The gene calls are TRBV28 and TRBJ1-5; D might be TRBD1 (6 bases). Trimming removed 3 bases at V and 7 bases at J, with 13 bases between. Germline V gene lookup returns CDR1 MDHEN and CDR2 SYDVKM. The length of the CDR3 is 14 residues. The CDR3 loop reads CASSFTGGHQPQHF. The CDR3 coding sequence is TGTGCCAGCAGTTTTACCGGGGGGCACCAGCCCCAGCATTTT.

J is TRBJ1-1 and V is TRBV27, with 7 bases matching TRBD1. V shed 2 bases and J 4 bases; nucleotides not matched to a gene: 7. The CDR3 consists of 15 residues. Germline V gene lookup returns CDR1 MNHEY and CDR2 SMNVEV (reference sequence). The CDR3 spells CASSLETGWGTEAFF. Here the CDR3 DNA reads TGTGCCAGCAGTTTAGAGACAGGGTGGGGCACTGAAGCTTTCTTT.

In this sample, this clone turned up once. The J gene is TRBJ2-1, the V gene TRBV5-1, with 11 bases identical to TRBD2. V lost 3 bases and J lost 4; bases outside the gene matches: 6. Germline loops: CDR1 SGHRS, CDR2 YFSETQ. The CDR3 extends over 16 amino acids. The CDR3 bases are TGCGCCAGCAGCTCTTTAGCGGGAGGGGGTTACAATGAGCAGTTCTTC. Translated: CASSSLAGGGYNEQFF.

V gene TRBV11-3 combines with J gene TRBJ1-1; possibly TRBD1 for D (6 bases). This CDR3 comprises 12 residues. CDR1 and CDR2 from the germline V gene are SGHNT and YENEEA. Between the trimmed V and J ends, which lost 5 bases and 12 bases, there was a span of 16 bases. As DNA, the CDR3 is TGTGCCAGCAGCCTCAACAGGGCCAGGACTTTCTTT. This sequence encodes CASSLNRARTFF.

This clone has more than one count but fewer than ten. The chain has TRBV27 and TRBJ2-1, with 10 nucleotides matching TRBD2. This CDR3 contains 16 residues. Germline loops: CDR1 MNHEY, CDR2 SMNVEV (reference sequence). The J segment lost 9 bases and the V segment lost 0 bases, leaving 8 bases of the junction unmatched. The CDR3 bases are TGTGCCAGCAGTTTATCCCCTAGCGGGAGTTCCATTGAGCAGTTCTTC. Translated, it gives CASSLSPSGSSIEQFF.

The CDR3: CASSYSRLRSPLHF. The CDR3 DNA follows: TGTGCCAGCAGTTACTCGAGGCTAAGATCACCCCTCCACTTT. The V and J genes are TRBV6-5 and TRBJ1-6, with unresolved D. V was pared by 0 bases and J by 10 bases, with 10 bases between. This CDR3 region has 14 residues. Germline assignment: CDR1 MNHEY and CDR2 SVGAGI.

V and J are TRBV10-1 and TRBJ2-1; D may be TRBD1 (5 bases). Trimming pared 2 bases from V and 2 bases from J, leaving 13 bases between. The germline V gene has CDR1 WNHNN and CDR2 SYGVQD (reference sequence). There are 16 residues in the CDR3. For the CDR3, the DNA is TGCGCCAGCAGTGAGGAGCCAGGGTTCCCCTACAATGAGCAGTTCTTC. Protein product: CASSEEPGFPYNEQFF.

This chain connects TRBV14 to TRBJ2-2; 7 bases are shared with TRBD2. Germline V gene sequence: CDR1 SGHDN, CDR2 FVKESK. V lost 0 bases and J lost 5; bases outside the gene matches: 6. The CDR3 has 16 residues. The CDR3 loop reads CASSQDRGEITGELFF. The CDR3, as DNA: TGTGCCAGCAGCCAAGATCGGGGGGAAATAACCGGGGAGCTGTTTTTT.

This clone was observed a single time. The rearrangement joins TRBV5-1 to TRBJ1-3, with 10 bases aligning to TRBD1. V was clipped by 4 bases and J by 3 bases; unmatched bases: 13. Germline assignment: CDR1 SGHRS and CDR2 YFSETQ. The CDR3 is 18 residues long. The CDR3 sequence is CASSLTDRGSEGGNTIYF. The CDR3 nucleotides read TGCGCCAGCAGCCTAACGGACAGGGGGAGCGAAGGTGGAAACACCATATATTTT.

V is TRBV7-9 and J is TRBJ2-6, with no clear D. The germline V gene has CDR1 SEHNR and CDR2 FQNEAQ (reference sequence). The CDR3 has 14 amino acids. Trimming took off 4 bases at V and 0 bases at J, with 4 bases between the two ends. This chain's CDR3 is CASSWLSGANVLTF. The CDR3 DNA reads as TGTGCCAGCAGCTGGCTCTCTGGGGCCAACGTCCTGACTTTC.

In its sample, this clone was seen a few times. The chain carries TRBV5-6 and TRBJ2-7; 9 nucleotides match TRBD1. The CDR3 length is 11 residues. V lost 4 bases and J lost 13; bases outside the gene matches: 6. Germline CDR1 reads SGHDT; CDR2 reads YYEEEE. The CDR3 coding sequence is TGTGCCAGCAGCCGGGACAGGGAGGCCTACTTC. This codes for CASSRDREAYF.

This clone has more than one count but fewer than ten. The V call is TRBV30, the J call TRBJ2-7; D may be TRBD2 (6 bases). The CDR3 consists of 15 residues. CDR1 is GTSNPN, CDR2 SVGIG, per germline (reference sequence). Trimming cost V 4 bases and J 2 bases, with 18 bases left between them. CDR3 protein: CAWTSYRDSAYEQYF. The CDR3 DNA sequence: TGTGCCTGGACCAGCTACCGGGACTCCGCCTACGAGCAGTACTTC.